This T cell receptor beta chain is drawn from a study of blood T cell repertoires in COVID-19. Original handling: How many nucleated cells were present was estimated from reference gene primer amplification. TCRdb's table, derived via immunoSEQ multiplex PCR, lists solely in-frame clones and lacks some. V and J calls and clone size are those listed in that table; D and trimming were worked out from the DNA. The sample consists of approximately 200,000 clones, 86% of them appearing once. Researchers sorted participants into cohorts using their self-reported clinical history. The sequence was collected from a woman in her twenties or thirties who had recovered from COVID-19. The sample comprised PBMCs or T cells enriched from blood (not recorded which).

The CDR3 here is CASGRVAGDQETQYF. CDR3 DNA sequence: TGTGCTAGCGGGAGGGTGGCGGGAGACCAAGAGACCCAGTACTTC. V gene TRBV7-7 combines with J gene TRBJ2-5; 11 bases fit TRBD2. The V gene's germline CDR1 is SSHAT and CDR2 FNYEAQ (reference sequence). The CDR3 contains 15 residues.